This is a list of T cell receptor beta chains from one sample in a study of OX40 agonist ivuxolimab in advanced cancers. Some clones are missing from TCRdb's copy, which holds only in-frame ones; the method was immunoSEQ multiplex PCR. The table includes around 53,000 clones, more than 70% detected once. Sequencing used CD4+ or CD8+ T cells sorted from blood, obtained in a trial of the OX40 agonist ivuxolimab. All receptors come from an adult with an advanced solid tumor such as melanoma, head and neck, liver or kidney cancer. The CDR3 runs from the conserved cysteine through the conserved F or W. The order of the fields is J gene, D gene, clone size, V gene, CDR3 protein, CDR3 DNA. A D gene is named only where the DNA matches it firmly. Expanded clones are given a class, and other clones once, few, many or no size at all.

j_call: TRBJ2-7; d_call: TRBD1; clone_size: NA; v_call: TRBV5-5; cdr3_aa: CASSPGQGNSEQYF; cdr3_nt: TGTGCCAGCAGCCCTGGACAGGGCAACAGCGAGCAGTACTTC
j_call: TRBJ2-3; d_call: TRBD1; clone_size: NA; v_call: TRBV5-1; cdr3_aa: CASNIGHRDSKTDTQYF; cdr3_nt: TGCGCCAGCAATATTGGGCACCGGGACAGTAAAACAGATACGCAGTATTTT
j_call: TRBJ1-1; d_call: NA; clone_size: NA; v_call: TRBV18; cdr3_aa: CASSPPSRNTEAFF; cdr3_nt: TGTGCCAGCTCACCACCTTCCAGGAACACTGAAGCTTTCTTT
j_call: TRBJ1-5; d_call: NA; clone_size: once; v_call: TRBV6-1; cdr3_aa: CASRLTYGNQPQHF; cdr3_nt: TGTGCCAGCAGACTCACGTACGGGAATCAGCCCCAGCATTTT
j_call: TRBJ1-2; d_call: NA; clone_size: NA; v_call: TRBV12-2; cdr3_aa: CASRADGKINGYTF; cdr3_nt: TGTGCAAGTCGCGCGGACGGGAAAATCAATGGCTACACCTTC
j_call: TRBJ2-5; d_call: NA; clone_size: NA; v_call: TRBV19; cdr3_aa: CASSSEGGETQYF; cdr3_nt: TGTGCCAGTAGTTCGGAGGGTGGAGAGACCCAGTACTTC
j_call: TRBJ2-3; d_call: NA; clone_size: NA; v_call: TRBV6-1; cdr3_aa: CASSAPGLGTDTQYF; cdr3_nt: TGTGCCAGCAGTGCCCCAGGGTTAGGAACAGATACGCAGTATTTT
j_call: TRBJ2-3; d_call: NA; clone_size: NA; v_call: TRBV19; cdr3_aa: CASRLQGTSTDTQYF; cdr3_nt: TGTGCCAGTAGGTTACAGGGGACTAGCACAGATACGCAGTATTTT
j_call: TRBJ2-3; d_call: TRBD1; clone_size: NA; v_call: TRBV28; cdr3_aa: CASRRDREEYF; cdr3_nt: TGTGCCAGCAGGAGGGACAGGGAGGAGTATTTT
j_call: TRBJ1-5; d_call: TRBD1; clone_size: NA; v_call: TRBV28; cdr3_aa: CACLQTGGRNQPQHF; cdr3_nt: TGTGCCTGCTTGCAAACAGGGGGCCGCAATCAGCCCCAGCATTTT
j_call: TRBJ2-7; d_call: TRBD1; clone_size: NA; v_call: TRBV10-2; cdr3_aa: CASSVTGQGSYEQYF; cdr3_nt: TGCGCCAGCTCCGTGACGGGACAGGGTTCGTACGAGCAGTACTTC
j_call: TRBJ1-1; d_call: TRBD1; clone_size: NA; v_call: TRBV29-1; cdr3_aa: CSVDKTGKTEAFF; cdr3_nt: TGCAGCGTTGATAAGACAGGGAAAACTGAAGCTTTCTTT
j_call: TRBJ1-2; d_call: TRBD1; clone_size: NA; v_call: TRBV5-1; cdr3_aa: CASSPTGDLSYGYTF; cdr3_nt: TGCGCCAGCAGCCCGACAGGGGATTTGAGCTATGGCTACACCTTC
j_call: TRBJ1-5; d_call: NA; clone_size: medium-sized; v_call: TRBV2; cdr3_aa: CASSESSWGRAQPQHF; cdr3_nt: TGTGCCAGCAGTGAATCGTCTTGGGGGCGAGCTCAGCCCCAGCATTTT
j_call: TRBJ1-3; d_call: NA; clone_size: NA; v_call: TRBV7-2; cdr3_aa: CASSQLYRSGGNTIYF; cdr3_nt: TGTGCCAGCAGCCAGCTCTACAGATCGGGAGGAAACACCATATATTTT
j_call: TRBJ1-4; d_call: TRBD1; clone_size: few; v_call: TRBV18; cdr3_aa: CASSPPVWTGDDEKLFF; cdr3_nt: TGTGCCAGCTCACCACCGGTGTGGACAGGGGACGATGAAAAACTGTTTTTT
j_call: TRBJ1-6; d_call: TRBD1; clone_size: NA; v_call: TRBV19; cdr3_aa: CASSKDRVGHSPLHF; cdr3_nt: TGTGCCAGTAGTAAGGACAGGGTCGGCCATTCACCCCTCCACTTT
j_call: TRBJ1-2; d_call: TRBD1; clone_size: NA; v_call: TRBV2; cdr3_aa: CASSVLGQGNYGYTF; cdr3_nt: TGTGCCAGCAGTGTTCTTGGACAGGGTAACTATGGCTACACCTTC
j_call: TRBJ2-7; d_call: TRBD2; clone_size: NA; v_call: TRBV2; cdr3_aa: CASSRLAGVYEQYF; cdr3_nt: TGTGCCAGCAGTCGTTTAGCGGGAGTCTACGAGCAGTACTTC
j_call: TRBJ1-2; d_call: NA; clone_size: NA; v_call: TRBV2; cdr3_aa: CASHFNYGYTF; cdr3_nt: TGTGCCAGCCATTTTAACTATGGCTACACCTTC
j_call: TRBJ2-7; d_call: TRBD1; clone_size: few; v_call: TRBV2; cdr3_aa: CASSGQGYEDEQYF; cdr3_nt: TGTGCCAGCAGTGGACAGGGGTACGAGGACGAGCAGTACTTC
j_call: TRBJ2-7; d_call: NA; clone_size: NA; v_call: TRBV15; cdr3_aa: CATSRDRRSYEQYF; cdr3_nt: TGTGCCACCAGCAGAGACCGCCGATCCTACGAGCAGTACTTC
j_call: TRBJ1-1; d_call: NA; clone_size: NA; v_call: TRBV18; cdr3_aa: CASSPGLERGTEAFF; cdr3_nt: TGTGCCAGCTCACCAGGGTTGGAGCGGGGCACTGAAGCTTTCTTT
j_call: TRBJ1-1; d_call: NA; clone_size: once; v_call: TRBV28; cdr3_aa: CASSPERDAQAFF; cdr3_nt: TGTGCCAGCAGCCCCGAGAGGGATGCCCAAGCTTTCTTT
j_call: TRBJ2-7; d_call: TRBD2; clone_size: NA; v_call: TRBV7-9; cdr3_aa: CASSLVRASGYTYEQYF; cdr3_nt: TGTGCCAGCAGCTTAGTTAGGGCTAGCGGGTACACCTACGAGCAGTACTTC
j_call: TRBJ1-5; d_call: NA; clone_size: NA; v_call: TRBV2; cdr3_aa: CASSRGSRGGNNQPQHF; cdr3_nt: TGTGCCAGCAGTAGGGGGAGCAGGGGAGGGAACAATCAGCCCCAGCATTTT
j_call: TRBJ1-2; d_call: TRBD1; clone_size: NA; v_call: TRBV19; cdr3_aa: CASTGTGSGDGYAF; cdr3_nt: TGTGCCAGTACCGGGACAGGGAGCGGCGATGGCTACGCCTTC
j_call: TRBJ1-2; d_call: NA; clone_size: NA; v_call: TRBV7-2; cdr3_aa: CASSLARLSYYGYTF; cdr3_nt: TGTGCCAGCAGCTTAGCAAGACTCTCTTACTATGGCTACACCTTC
j_call: TRBJ1-6; d_call: NA; clone_size: NA; v_call: TRBV7-2; cdr3_aa: CASSLEGGRNSPLHF; cdr3_nt: TGTGCCAGCAGCTTAGAGGGGGGCCGAAATTCACCCCTCCACTTT
j_call: TRBJ2-1; d_call: NA; clone_size: once; v_call: TRBV7-2; cdr3_aa: CASSLVSLLGNEQFF; cdr3_nt: TGTGCCAGCAGCTTAGTGTCTTTATTGGGGAATGAGCAGTTCTTC
j_call: TRBJ1-2; d_call: NA; clone_size: NA; v_call: TRBV18; cdr3_aa: CASSPPAPTNYGYTF; cdr3_nt: TGTGCCAGCTCACCACCAGCCCCTACTAACTATGGCTACACCTTC
j_call: TRBJ2-7; d_call: NA; clone_size: NA; v_call: TRBV5-1; cdr3_aa: CASSAFTVSSGEQYF; cdr3_nt: TGCGCCAGCAGCGCTTTTACAGTCTCCTCGGGCGAGCAGTACTTC
j_call: TRBJ2-1; d_call: NA; clone_size: NA; v_call: TRBV28; cdr3_aa: CASSLPAFGQFF; cdr3_nt: TGTGCCAGCAGTTTACCGGCCTTCGGGCAGTTCTTC
j_call: TRBJ1-4; d_call: NA; clone_size: once; v_call: TRBV18; cdr3_aa: CASSTAGANEKLFF; cdr3_nt: TGTGCCAGCTCAACAGCGGGGGCTAATGAAAAACTGTTTTTT
j_call: TRBJ1-3; d_call: NA; clone_size: NA; v_call: TRBV6-1; cdr3_aa: CASSEEGNTIYF; cdr3_nt: TGTGCCAGCAGTGAAGAGGGAAACACCATATATTTT
j_call: TRBJ1-1; d_call: TRBD1; clone_size: NA; v_call: TRBV5-5; cdr3_aa: CASSRDRGRAEAFF; cdr3_nt: TGTGCCAGCAGCCGGGACAGGGGTCGTGCTGAAGCTTTCTTT
j_call: TRBJ2-7; d_call: TRBD2; clone_size: NA; v_call: TRBV2; cdr3_aa: CASFRTSVDEQYF; cdr3_nt: TGTGCCAGCTTTCGGACTAGCGTAGACGAGCAGTACTTC